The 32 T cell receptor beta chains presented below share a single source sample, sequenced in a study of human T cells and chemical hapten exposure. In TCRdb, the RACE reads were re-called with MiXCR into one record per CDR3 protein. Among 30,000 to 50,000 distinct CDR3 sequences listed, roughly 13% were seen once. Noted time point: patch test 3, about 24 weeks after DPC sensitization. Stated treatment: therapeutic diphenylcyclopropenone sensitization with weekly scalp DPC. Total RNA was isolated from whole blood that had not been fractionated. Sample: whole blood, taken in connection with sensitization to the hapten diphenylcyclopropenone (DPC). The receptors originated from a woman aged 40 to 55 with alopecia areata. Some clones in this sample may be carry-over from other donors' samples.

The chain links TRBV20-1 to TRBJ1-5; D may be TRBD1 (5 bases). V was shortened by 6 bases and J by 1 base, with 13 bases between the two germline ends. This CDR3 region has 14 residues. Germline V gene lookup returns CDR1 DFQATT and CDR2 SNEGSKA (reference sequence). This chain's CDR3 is CSAQSRTSNQPQHF. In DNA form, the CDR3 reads TGCAGTGCCCAATCACGGACAAGCAATCAGCCCCAGCATTTT.

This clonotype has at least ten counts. The CDR3 loop is CASTPGTGVYNEQFF. In DNA, the CDR3 is TGTGCCAGCACGCCCGGGACAGGAGTCTACAATGAGCAGTTCTTC. The rearrangement uses TRBV27 and TRBJ2-1; 8 bases align to TRBD1. The CDR3 extends over 15 amino acids. Germline V gene sequence: CDR1 MNHEY, CDR2 SMNVEV (reference sequence). V lost 7 bases, J lost 3 bases, and 8 bases stayed unmatched.

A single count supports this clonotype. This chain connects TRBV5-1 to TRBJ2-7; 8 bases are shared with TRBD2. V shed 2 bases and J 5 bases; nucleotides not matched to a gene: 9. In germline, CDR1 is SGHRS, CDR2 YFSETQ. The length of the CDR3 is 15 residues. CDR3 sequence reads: CASSLLAGPSDEQYF. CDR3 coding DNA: TGCGCCAGCAGCTTATTAGCGGGGCCCAGCGACGAGCAGTACTTC.

The CDR3 loop is CASSLMGGRNTIYF. In DNA, the CDR3 is TGTGCCAGCAGCTTAATGGGGGGACGAAACACCATATATTTT. This rearrangement joins TRBV5-4 to TRBJ1-3; perhaps TRBD1 as D (5 bases). The CDR3 consists of 14 residues. The ends were cut back, 2 bases at V and 5 bases at J, with 11 bases in the middle. The germline V gene encodes CDR1 SGHNT and CDR2 YYREEE (reference sequence).

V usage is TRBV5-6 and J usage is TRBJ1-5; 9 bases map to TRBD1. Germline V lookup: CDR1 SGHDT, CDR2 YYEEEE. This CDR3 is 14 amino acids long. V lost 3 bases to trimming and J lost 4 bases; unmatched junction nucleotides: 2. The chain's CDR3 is CASSSQGANQPQHF. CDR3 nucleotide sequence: TGTGCCAGCAGCTCACAGGGGGCTAATCAGCCCCAGCATTTT.

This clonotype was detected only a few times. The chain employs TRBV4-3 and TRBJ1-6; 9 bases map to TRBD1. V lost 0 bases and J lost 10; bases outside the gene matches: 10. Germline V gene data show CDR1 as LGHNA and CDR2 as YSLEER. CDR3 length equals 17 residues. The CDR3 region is CASSQDRERTGDSPLHF. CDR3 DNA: TGCGCCAGCAGCCAAGATCGGGAGAGGACAGGGGACTCACCCCTCCACTTT.

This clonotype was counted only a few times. The CDR3 DNA follows: TGTGCCAGCATAACTCCGTGGGGGGGGCAAGAGACCCAGTACTTC. It codes for CASITPWGGQETQYF. The chain links TRBV28 to TRBJ2-5, with 7 bases lining up with TRBD2. The trim removed 7 bases at V and 2 bases at J, leaving 10 bases unmatched. Looked up from germline, CDR1 is MDHEN and CDR2 is SYDVKM. This CDR3 has 15 amino acids. Based on the CDR3 plus reference TRBV28 and TRBJ2-5, the full variable domain is DVKVTQSSRYLVKRTGEKVFLECVQDMDHENMFWYRQDPGLGLRLIYFSYDVKMKEKGDIPEGYSVSREKKERFSLILESASTNQTSMYLCASITPWGGQETQYFGPGTRLLVL.

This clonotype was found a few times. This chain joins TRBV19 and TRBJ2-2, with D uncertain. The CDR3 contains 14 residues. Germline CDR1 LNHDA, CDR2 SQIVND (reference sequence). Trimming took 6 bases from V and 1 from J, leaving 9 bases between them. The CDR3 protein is CASSYRENTGELFF. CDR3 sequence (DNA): TGTGCCAGTAGCTACCGAGAGAACACCGGGGAGCTGTTTTTT. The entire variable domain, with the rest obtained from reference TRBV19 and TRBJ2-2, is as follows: DGGITQSPKYLFRKEGQNVTLSCEQNLNHDAMYWYRQDPGQGLRLIYYSQIVNDFQKGDIAEGYSVSREKKESFPLTVTSAQKNPTAFYLCASSYRENTGELFFGEGSRLTVL.

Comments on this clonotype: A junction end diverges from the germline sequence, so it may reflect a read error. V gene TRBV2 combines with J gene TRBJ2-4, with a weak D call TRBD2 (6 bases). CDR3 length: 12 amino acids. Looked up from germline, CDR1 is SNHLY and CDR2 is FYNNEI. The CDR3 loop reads CASSELGGLLHF. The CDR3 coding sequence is TGTGCCAGCAGTGAATTGGGGGGACTTCTCCACTTC.

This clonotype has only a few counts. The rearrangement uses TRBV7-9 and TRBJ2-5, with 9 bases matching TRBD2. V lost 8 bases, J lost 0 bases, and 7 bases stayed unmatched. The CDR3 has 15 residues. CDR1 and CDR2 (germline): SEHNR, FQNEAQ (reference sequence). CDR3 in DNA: TGTGCCAGCGGGAAACGACTAGCGGACCAAGAGACCCAGTACTTC. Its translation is CASGKRLADQETQYF. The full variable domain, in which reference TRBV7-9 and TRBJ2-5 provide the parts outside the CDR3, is DTGVSQNPRHKITKRGQNVTFRCDPISEHNRLYWYRQTLGQGPEFLTYFQNEAQLEKSRLLSDRFSAERPKGSFSTLEIQRTEQGDSAMYLCASGKRLADQETQYFGPGTRLLVL.

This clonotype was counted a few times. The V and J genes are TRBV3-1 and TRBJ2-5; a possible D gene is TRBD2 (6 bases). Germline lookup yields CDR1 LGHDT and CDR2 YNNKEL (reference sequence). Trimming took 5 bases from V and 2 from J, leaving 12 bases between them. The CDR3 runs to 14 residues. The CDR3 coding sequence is TGTGCCAGCAGCATACTAGCCGCACAAGAGACCCAGTACTTC. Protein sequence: CASSILAAQETQYF.

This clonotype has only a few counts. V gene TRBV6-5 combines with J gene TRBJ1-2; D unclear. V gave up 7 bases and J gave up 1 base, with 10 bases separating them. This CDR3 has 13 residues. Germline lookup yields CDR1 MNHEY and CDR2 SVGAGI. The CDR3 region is CASTPGVNYGYTF. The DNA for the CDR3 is TGTGCCAGCACCCCCGGGGTTAACTATGGCTACACCTTC.

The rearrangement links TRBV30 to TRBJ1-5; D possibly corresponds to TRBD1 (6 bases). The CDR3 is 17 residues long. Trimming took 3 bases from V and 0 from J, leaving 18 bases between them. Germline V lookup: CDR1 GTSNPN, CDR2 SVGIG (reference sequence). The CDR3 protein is CAWSAARTANSNQPQHF. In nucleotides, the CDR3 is TGTGCCTGGAGCGCAGCACGGACAGCAAATAGCAATCAGCCCCAGCATTTT.

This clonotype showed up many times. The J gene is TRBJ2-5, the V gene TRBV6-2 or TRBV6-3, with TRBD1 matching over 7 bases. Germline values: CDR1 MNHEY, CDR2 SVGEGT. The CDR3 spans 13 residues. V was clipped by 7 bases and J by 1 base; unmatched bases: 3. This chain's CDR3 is CASTRDSQETQYF. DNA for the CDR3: TGTGCCAGCACCAGGGACAGCCAAGAGACCCAGTACTTC.

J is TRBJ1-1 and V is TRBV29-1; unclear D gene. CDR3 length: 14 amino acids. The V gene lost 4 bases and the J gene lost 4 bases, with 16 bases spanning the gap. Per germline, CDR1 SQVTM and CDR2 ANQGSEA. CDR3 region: CSVAGFPLGTEAFF. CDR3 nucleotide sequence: TGCAGCGTTGCGGGATTCCCCCTGGGCACTGAAGCTTTCTTT.

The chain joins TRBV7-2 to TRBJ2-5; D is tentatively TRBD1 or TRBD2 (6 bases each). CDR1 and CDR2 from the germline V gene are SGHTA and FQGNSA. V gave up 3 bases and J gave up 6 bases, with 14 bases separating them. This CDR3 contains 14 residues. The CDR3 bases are TGTGCCAGCAGCTTGGGGGGCGCGCAAAAGACCCAGTACTTC. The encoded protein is CASSLGGAQKTQYF.

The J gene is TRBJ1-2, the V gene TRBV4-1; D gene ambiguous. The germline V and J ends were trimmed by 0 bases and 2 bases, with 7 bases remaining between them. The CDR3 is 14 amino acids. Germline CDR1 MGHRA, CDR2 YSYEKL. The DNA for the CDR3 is TGCGCCAGCAGCCAAGATTGGCGGAACTATGGCTACACCTTC. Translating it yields CASSQDWRNYGYTF.

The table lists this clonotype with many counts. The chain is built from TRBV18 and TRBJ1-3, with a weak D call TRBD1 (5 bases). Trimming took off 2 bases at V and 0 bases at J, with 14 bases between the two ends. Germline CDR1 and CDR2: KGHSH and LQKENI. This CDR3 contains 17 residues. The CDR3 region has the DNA TGTGCCAGCTCACCAACAGGTTCGGGTCGCTCTGGAAACACCATATATTTT. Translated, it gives CASSPTGSGRSGNTIYF.

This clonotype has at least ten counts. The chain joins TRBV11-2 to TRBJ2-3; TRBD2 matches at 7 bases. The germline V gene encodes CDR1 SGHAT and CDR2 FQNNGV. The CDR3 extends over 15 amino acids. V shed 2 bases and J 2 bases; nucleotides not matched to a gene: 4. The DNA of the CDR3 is TGTGCCAGCAGCTTAAACGGGGGGTCCACAGATACGCAGTATTTT. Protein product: CASSLNGGSTDTQYF.

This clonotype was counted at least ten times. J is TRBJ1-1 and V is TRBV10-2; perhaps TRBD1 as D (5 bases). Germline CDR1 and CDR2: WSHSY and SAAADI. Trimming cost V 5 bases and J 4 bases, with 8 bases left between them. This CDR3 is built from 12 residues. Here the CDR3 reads CASSTGATEAFF. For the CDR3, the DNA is TGCGCCAGCAGTACAGGAGCCACTGAAGCTTTCTTT.

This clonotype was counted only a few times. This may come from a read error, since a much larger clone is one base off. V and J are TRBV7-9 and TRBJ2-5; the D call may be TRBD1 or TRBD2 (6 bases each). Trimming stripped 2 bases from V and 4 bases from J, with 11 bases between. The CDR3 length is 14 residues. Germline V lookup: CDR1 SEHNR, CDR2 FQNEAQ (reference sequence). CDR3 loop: CASSLLGGLETQYF. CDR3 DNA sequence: TGTGCCAGCAGCTTATTAGGGGGGCTAGAGACCCAGTACTTC.

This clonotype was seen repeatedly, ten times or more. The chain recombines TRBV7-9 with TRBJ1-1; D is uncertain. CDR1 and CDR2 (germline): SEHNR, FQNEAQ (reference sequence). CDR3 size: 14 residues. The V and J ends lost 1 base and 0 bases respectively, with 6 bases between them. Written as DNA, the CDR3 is TGTGCCAGCAGCTTAGGCGTGATGAACACTGAAGCTTTCTTT. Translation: CASSLGVMNTEAFF.

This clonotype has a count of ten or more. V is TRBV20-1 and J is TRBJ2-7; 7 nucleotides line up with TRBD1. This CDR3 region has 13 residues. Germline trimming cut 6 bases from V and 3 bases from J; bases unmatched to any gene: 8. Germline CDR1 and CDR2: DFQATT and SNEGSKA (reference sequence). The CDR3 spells CSASGTESYEQYF. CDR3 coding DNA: TGCAGTGCGTCCGGGACAGAGAGCTACGAGCAGTACTTC.

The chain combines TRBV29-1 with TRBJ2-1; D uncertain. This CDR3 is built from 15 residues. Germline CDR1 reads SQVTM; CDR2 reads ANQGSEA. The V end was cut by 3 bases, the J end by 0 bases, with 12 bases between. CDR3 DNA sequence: TGCAGCGTTGAGTTGTCCGGCAGCTCCTACAATGAGCAGTTCTTC. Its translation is CSVELSGSSYNEQFF.

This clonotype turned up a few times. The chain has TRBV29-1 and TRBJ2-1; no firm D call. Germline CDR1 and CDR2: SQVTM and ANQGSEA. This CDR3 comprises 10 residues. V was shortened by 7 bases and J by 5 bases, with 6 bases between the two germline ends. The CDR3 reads CSAYNNEQFF. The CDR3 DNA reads TGCAGCGCCTACAACAATGAGCAGTTCTTC.

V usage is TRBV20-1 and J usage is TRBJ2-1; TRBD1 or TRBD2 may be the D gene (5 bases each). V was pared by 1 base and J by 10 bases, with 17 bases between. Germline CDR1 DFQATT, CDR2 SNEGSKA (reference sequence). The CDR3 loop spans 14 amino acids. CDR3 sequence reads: CSARGGSLSGEQFF. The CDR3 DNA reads TGCAGTGCTAGAGGGGGGTCTCTCTCTGGGGAGCAGTTCTTC.

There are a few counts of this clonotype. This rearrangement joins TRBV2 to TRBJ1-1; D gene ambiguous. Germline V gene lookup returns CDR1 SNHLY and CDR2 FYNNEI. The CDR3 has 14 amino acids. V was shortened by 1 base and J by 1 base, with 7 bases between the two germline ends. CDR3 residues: CASSEGRWNTEAFF. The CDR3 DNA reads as TGTGCCAGCAGTGAAGGTCGGTGGAACACTGAAGCTTTCTTT.

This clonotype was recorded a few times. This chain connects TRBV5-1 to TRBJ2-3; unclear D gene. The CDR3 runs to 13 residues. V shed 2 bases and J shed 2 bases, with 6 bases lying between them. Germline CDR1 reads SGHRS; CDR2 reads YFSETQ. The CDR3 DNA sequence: TGCGCCAGCAGCTTCGTGGCCACAGATACGCAGTATTTT. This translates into CASSFVATDTQYF.

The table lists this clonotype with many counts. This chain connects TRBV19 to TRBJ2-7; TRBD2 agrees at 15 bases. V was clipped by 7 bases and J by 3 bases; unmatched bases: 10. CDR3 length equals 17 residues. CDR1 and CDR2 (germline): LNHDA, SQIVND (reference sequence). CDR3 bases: TGTGCCAGTACCCCTGGGACTAGCGGGGGGCCGTTCTACGAGCAGTACTTC. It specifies CASTPGTSGGPFYEQYF. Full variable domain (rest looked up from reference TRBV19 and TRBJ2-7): DGGITQSPKYLFRKEGQNVTLSCEQNLNHDAMYWYRQDPGQGLRLIYYSQIVNDFQKGDIAEGYSVSREKKESFPLTVTSAQKNPTAFYLCASTPGTSGGPFYEQYFGPGTRLTVT.

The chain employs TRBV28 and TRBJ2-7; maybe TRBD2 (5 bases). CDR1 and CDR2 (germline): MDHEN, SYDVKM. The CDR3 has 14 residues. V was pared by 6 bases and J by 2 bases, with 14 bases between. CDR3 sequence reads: CASRETGSAYEQYF. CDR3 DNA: TGTGCCAGCAGGGAAACGGGGAGCGCCTACGAGCAGTACTTC.

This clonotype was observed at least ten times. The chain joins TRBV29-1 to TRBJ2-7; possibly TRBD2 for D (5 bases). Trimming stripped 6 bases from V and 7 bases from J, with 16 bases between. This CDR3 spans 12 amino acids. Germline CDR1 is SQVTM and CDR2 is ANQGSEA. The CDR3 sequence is CSVGEGWFEQYF. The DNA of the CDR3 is TGCAGCGTCGGAGAGGGCTGGTTTGAGCAGTACTTC.

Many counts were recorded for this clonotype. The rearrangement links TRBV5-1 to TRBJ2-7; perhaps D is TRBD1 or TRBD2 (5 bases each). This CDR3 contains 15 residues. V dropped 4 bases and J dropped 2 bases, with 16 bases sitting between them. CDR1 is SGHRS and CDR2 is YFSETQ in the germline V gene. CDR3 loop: CASSLGDQGAYEQYF. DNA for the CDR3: TGCGCCAGCAGCCTAGGGGACCAGGGAGCCTACGAGCAGTACTTC.